The clone carrying this T cell receptor beta chain turned up a few times. Its antigen is undetermined. The sample originates from a study of shared clonotypes between healthy human individuals. Study as a whole: Those who served as donors were a couple of women and three men between the ages of 18 and 49. CD4 naive cells filled three plates per donor, CD4 memory three, CD8 naive two and CD8 memory one. Study-wide results and limits: Rarefaction curves obtained for sorted subsets showed sequencing incomplete despite large depth.

Between the trimmed V and J ends, which lost 1 base and 1 base, there was a span of 8 bases. The CDR3 is 15 amino acids. CDR1 is SEHNR, CDR2 FQNEAQ, per germline (reference sequence). A CD45RA-negative memory subset and a CD45RA+ naive subset were separated from the CD4+ cells. TCRdb keeps only in-frame clones here, not all; method: immunoSEQ multiplex PCR. This sample carries just over 2,000,000 clones, about 95% of them seen once, and the ten largest clones take around 0.13%. This chain links TRBV7-9 with TRBJ1-5; TRBD1 might be the D (5 bases). This sequence originates from a young man in good health. The material sequenced was naive CD4+ T cells sorted from blood. Subset denoted: CD45RA+ positively selected. As DNA, the CDR3 is TGTGCCAGCAGCTTAGACCGGGACAGCAATCAGCCCCAGCATTTT. It is translated as CASSLDRDSNQPQHF.